These 10 T cell receptor beta chains originate from one sample sequenced in a study of T cells after yellow fever vaccination. TCRdb analysed the 5' RACE reads with MiXCR anew, one entry per CDR3 protein. The sample consists of around 400,000 distinct CDR3 sequences, approximately 10% of them appearing once. The material was PBMCs, obtained on the day of the first yellow fever vaccination. These receptors were collected from a man aged 18-30 years who received the YFV17D yellow fever vaccine.

The chain uses TRBV7-9 and TRBJ2-1; 9 bases agree with TRBD1. Germline trimming cut 3 bases from V and 10 bases from J; bases unmatched to any gene: 1. The CDR3 length is 12 residues. The germline gives CDR1 SEHNR, CDR2 FQNEAQ (reference sequence). In DNA form, the CDR3 reads TGTGCCAGCAGCTTCGGACAGGGGGAGCAGTTCTTC. It codes for CASSFGQGEQFF.

The rearrangement links TRBV7-2 to TRBJ2-5; TRBD2 might be the D (5 bases). The CDR3 has 13 residues. CDR1 is SGHTA and CDR2 is FQGNSA in the germline V gene. Trimming took off 4 bases at V and 5 bases at J, with 11 bases between the two ends. Here the CDR3 reads CASSSRVVETQYF. The CDR3, as DNA: TGTGCCAGCAGCTCGAGGGTTGTGGAGACCCAGTACTTC.

The sample holds a few counts of this clonotype. This chain joins TRBV20-1 and TRBJ1-6, with D hard to call. CDR3 length: 14 amino acids. V gave up 3 bases and J gave up 8 bases, with 14 bases separating them. Germline-derived CDR1 and CDR2 are DFQATT and SNEGSKA (reference sequence). CDR3 bases: TGCAGTGCTAGTCACGGAACTTCAGATTCACCCCTCCACTTT. This encodes CSASHGTSDSPLHF.

In this sample, this clonotype turned up a few times. The rearrangement links TRBV7-2 to TRBJ2-2; TRBD2 aligns across 7 bases. The CDR3 is 14 residues long. V trimming: 2 bases; J trimming: 7 bases; junction bases outside the gene matches: 4. CDR1 SGHTA and CDR2 FQGNSA come from the germline V gene. The CDR3 sequence: CASSLIWGGGELFF. In DNA, the CDR3 is TGTGCCAGCAGCTTAATCTGGGGGGGCGGGGAGCTGTTTTTT.

The chain recombines TRBV6-2 or TRBV6-3 with TRBJ1-1; D might be TRBD1 (6 bases). In germline, CDR1 is MNHEY, CDR2 SVGEGT. The CDR3 has 13 amino acids. Deletions cut 6 bases from V and 7 bases from J, with 15 bases between. The CDR3 DNA is TGTGCCAGCAGCAACAGGGTGAAGGATGAAGCTTTCTTT. It specifies CASSNRVKDEAFF.

This clonotype has a handful of counts. The chain carries TRBV19 and TRBJ1-1; D gene ambiguous. The germline V gene has CDR1 LNHDA and CDR2 SQIVND (reference sequence). Trimming removed 7 bases at V and 1 base at J, with 13 bases between. This CDR3 spans 14 amino acids. CDR3 DNA: TGTGCCAGTAACGGATGGACGGAGAACACTGAAGCTTTCTTT. It encodes CASNGWTENTEAFF.

The J gene is TRBJ2-1, the V gene TRBV6-1; D possibly uses TRBD1 or TRBD2 (5 bases each). The CDR3 has 17 amino acids. V dropped 4 bases and J dropped 0 bases, with 16 bases sitting between them. CDR1 and CDR2 (germline): MNHNS, SASEGT. CDR3 DNA: TGTGCCAGCAGTGGGGGGAAAGCGACGACCTCCTACAATGAGCAGTTCTTC. Translated: CASSGGKATTSYNEQFF.

This clonotype was counted a few times. The chain carries TRBV5-4 and TRBJ2-1; no clear D gene. CDR1 and CDR2 from the germline V gene are SGHNT and YYREEE (reference sequence). Trimming removed 3 bases from V and 10 bases from J, with 11 bases in between. CDR3 size: 12 residues. The CDR3 coding sequence is TGTGCCAGCAGCTCCCTTGCGACGGAGCAGTTCTTC. It translates to CASSSLATEQFF.

The chain uses TRBV18 and TRBJ2-3; tentatively, D is TRBD2 (5 bases). The CDR3 runs to 17 residues. From germline, CDR1 is KGHSH and CDR2 LQKENI. Trimming shortened V by 3 bases and J by 2 bases, and 18 bases separated the two germline ends. For the CDR3, the DNA is TGTGCCAGCTCACCCCGCTCCAGCGGCGGATACACAGATACGCAGTATTTT. Its translation is CASSPRSSGGYTDTQYF.

This chain joins TRBV20-1 and TRBJ2-1, with D perhaps matching TRBD2 (6 bases). CDR1 and CDR2 from the germline V gene are DFQATT and SNEGSKA (reference sequence). The CDR3 spans 13 residues. V was clipped by 6 bases and J by 9 bases, with 18 bases between them. The CDR3 bases are TGCAGTGCCACGCCGGGGACTCACGGTGAGCAGTTCTTC. It yields the protein CSATPGTHGEQFF.